Listed here is a single T cell receptor (beta chain). What it binds is not known. The PCR made use of 60 Vbeta and 13 Jbeta primers. Profiled with immunoSEQ multiplex PCR; TCRdb holds only in-frame clones, not every one. The table records some 180,000 clones, around 75% of them present only once. The source of the sample is a study of cytomegalovirus exposure and HLA in healthy donors. Study-wide points: Prior analysis indicated that the majority of TCR beta V segments exhibited productivity approximately 87% or approximately 30% of the time. With DRB1 most and HLA-C fewest, TCR association rates differed between HLA loci in a later analysis. The authors judged a highly shared variant cluster likely a sequencing artifact. Several of the most significant clusters appeared linked to common viral pathogens, based on a later analysis.

Germline V gives CDR1 MNHEY, CDR2 SMNVEV (reference sequence). The CDR3 has 17 amino acids. With 0 bases removed from V and 0 bases from J, the gap between germline ends came to 14 bases. The sequence was obtained from a male donor in good health and CMV-seronegative. The V gene is TRBV27, the J gene TRBJ1-2; D possibly corresponds to TRBD1 (6 bases). The specimen sequenced was PBMCs. CDR3 sequence reads: CASSLSLPGAPNYGYTF. The CDR3 region has the DNA TGTGCCAGCAGTTTATCCCTCCCAGGGGCGCCTAACTATGGCTACACCTTC.